The 6 T cell receptor beta chains listed next were all sequenced from one sample in a study of tumor and adjacent non-tumor tissue in lung cancer (dated 2018 in TCRdb). Libraries were made using multiplex PCR. Sequencer: Illumina HiSeq 2500. Following protocols modified from ARM-PCR, the researchers constructed TCRbeta libraries through three rounds of nested PCR with primers (Table S4). TCRdb trimmed the raw reads at Q25, called clones with MiXCR and kept productive beta chains. One record per CDR3 amino acid sequence lists the most common genes and DNA. This sample comprises 45,000 to 65,000 distinct CDR3 sequences, 70% to 80% of them detected only once. The biggest ten clones account for around 23% of the sample. RNA was isolated from bulk, unsorted tissue, and RNA quality was assessed with a NanoDrop ND-1000 and an Agilent 2100. The normal lung samples consisted of distant non-tumor tissue collected more than 3 cm from the tumor edge.

The sample comprised distant non-tumor lung tissue. These receptors originate from a woman aged 55-69 years with non-small cell lung cancer.

In its sample, this clonotype was seen once. The chain couples TRBV10-3 to TRBJ2-1; D gene ambiguous. The CDR3 has 15 residues. Germline values: CDR1 ENHRY, CDR2 SYGVKD. This chain's CDR3 is CTISESTNRDNEQFF. DNA for the CDR3: TGTACAATCAGTGAGTCGACCAACAGAGACAATGAGCAGTTCTTC.

By its share, this clonotype is hyperexpanded (1% or more). This chain uses TRBV28 with TRBJ1-1; the D is unclear. With 1 base removed from V and 3 bases from J, the gap between germline ends came to 12 bases. From germline, CDR1 is MDHEN and CDR2 SYDVKM. The length of the CDR3 is 15 residues. CDR3 residues: CASSLLPPTYTEAFF. In nucleotides, the CDR3 is TGTGCCAGCAGTTTATTGCCTCCTACCTACACTGAAGCTTTCTTT.

As to this clonotype: Sequence at one end of the junction differs from germline and may be a read error. The chain joins TRBV5-6 to TRBJ2-3; D gene ambiguous. In germline, CDR1 is SGHDT, CDR2 YYEEEE. This CDR3 comprises 15 residues. As DNA, the CDR3 is TGTGCCAGCAGCCGTATTAGCTTGGGCACAGATATGCAGTATTTT. Amino acids: CASSRISLGTDMQYF.

A remark on this clonotype: A read error is likely, as this CDR3 ends without the conserved phenylalanine or tryptophan. No DNA is shown, since the ends of the CDR3 on it are uncertain; the CDR3 is the one TCRdb lists. The J gene is TRBJ2-7, the V gene TRBV1; the table's D call, TRBD1, has no DNA check behind it. TRBV1 is a documented pseudogene. The CDR3 region is 18 residues in length, termini included. CDR3 amino acids: CSSSQEPEGRTGAYEQYS.

Remarks on this clonotype: One end of the junction fails to match germline, which may point to a read error. V gene TRBV4-3 combines with J gene TRBJ1-3; D call uncertain. This CDR3 has 15 residues. Germline CDR1 is LGHNA and CDR2 is YSLEER. Written as DNA, the CDR3 is TGCGCCAGTAGCCAAGCATGGGATTCCGGAAACACCATATATTTT. It codes for CASSQAWDSGNTIYF.

A word on this clonotype: The junction departs from the called germline gene at one end, perhaps through a read error. This chain uses TRBV4-3 with TRBJ2-1; TRBD1 might be the D (6 bases). This CDR3 region has 16 residues. Germline loops: CDR1 LGHNA, CDR2 YSLEER. The CDR3 spells CASSQGGMNLYNEQFF. In DNA form, the CDR3 reads TGCGCCAGTAGCCAAGGGGGAATGAATCTCTACAATGAGCAGTTCTTC.